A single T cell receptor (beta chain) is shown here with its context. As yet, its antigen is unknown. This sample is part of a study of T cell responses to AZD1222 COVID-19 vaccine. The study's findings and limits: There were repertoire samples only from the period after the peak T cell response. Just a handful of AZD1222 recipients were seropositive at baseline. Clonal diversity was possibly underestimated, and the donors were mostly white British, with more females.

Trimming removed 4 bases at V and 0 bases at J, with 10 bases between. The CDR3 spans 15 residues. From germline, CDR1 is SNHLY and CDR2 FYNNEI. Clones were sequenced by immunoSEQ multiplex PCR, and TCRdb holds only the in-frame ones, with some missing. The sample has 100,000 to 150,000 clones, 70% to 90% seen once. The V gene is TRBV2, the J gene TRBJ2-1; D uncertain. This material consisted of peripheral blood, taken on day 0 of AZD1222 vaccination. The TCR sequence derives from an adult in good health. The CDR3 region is CASSASESSYNEQFF. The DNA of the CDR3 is TGTGCCAGCAGTGCGTCGGAAAGCTCCTACAATGAGCAGTTCTTC. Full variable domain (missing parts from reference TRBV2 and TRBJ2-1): EPEVTQTPSHQVTQMGQEVILRCVPISNHLYFYWYRQILGQKVEFLVSFYNNEISEKSEIFDDQFSVERPDGSNFTLKIRSTKLEDSAMYFCASSASESSYNEQFFGPGTRLTVL.